This is a list of T cell receptor beta chains from one sample in a study of blood T cell repertoires in COVID-19. Only in-frame clones appear in the TCRdb table, and some are missing; sequencing was by immunoSEQ multiplex PCR. The sample lists 80,000 to 95,000 clones; 75% to 90% were seen once. Sequenced: peripheral blood. Source of these receptors: a woman aged 80 or older with active or convalescent COVID-19. Each CDR3 is given with its conserved first and last residue. A D gene is named only where the DNA matches it firmly. Clone size is stated in some rows and not others, as once, few, many or a class when expanded.

d_gene	abundance	v_gene	j_gene	CDR3nt	CDR3aa
NA	NA	TRBV19	TRBJ1-6	TGTGCCAGTAGGGACAACCGCGGTTCACCCCTCCACTTT	CASRDNRGSPLHF
NA	NA	TRBV7-8	TRBJ2-7	TGTGCCAGCAGCCCTAGGACTTCCGCCTACGAGCAGTACTTC	CASSPRTSAYEQYF
NA	NA	TRBV29-1	TRBJ2-7	TGCAGCGTTGCTCGGTCATCCGGCGAGCAGTACTTC	CSVARSSGEQYF
TRBD2	NA	TRBV5-1	TRBJ2-7	TGCGCCAGCAGCTTGGCCGTTTTGGGGGGGTACTACGAGCAGTACTTC	CASSLAVLGGYYEQYF
TRBD2	NA	TRBV5-1	TRBJ2-1	TGCGCCAGCGGATCGACTAGCGGGACTTACAATGAGCAGTTCTTC	CASGSTSGTYNEQFF
TRBD1	NA	TRBV24-1	TRBJ1-5	TGTGCCACCAGTGATCATCGGACAGGCGACAATCAGCCCCAGCATTTT	CATSDHRTGDNQPQHF
TRBD2	NA	TRBV29-1	TRBJ2-3	TGCAGCGTTGGGGGGGGGAGCACAGATACGCAGTATTTT	CSVGGGSTDTQYF
TRBD2	NA	TRBV7-3	TRBJ2-3	TGTGCCAGCAGCTCGGGGGGTACCACAGATACGCAGTATTTT	CASSSGGTTDTQYF
TRBD2	NA	TRBV6-2/TRBV6-3	TRBJ2-7	TGTGCCAGCAGTTACGACCTACGGACTAGCGGCTCCTACGAGCAGTACTTC	CASSYDLRTSGSYEQYF
NA	NA	TRBV6-2/TRBV6-3	TRBJ2-2	TGTGCCAGCAGCCCAACTAGCATCGCCGGGGAGCTGTTTTTT	CASSPTSIAGELFF
TRBD2	NA	TRBV7-8	TRBJ2-7	TGTGCCAGCGGTCTAGCGGGAGGGAACTACGAGCAGTACTTC	CASGLAGGNYEQYF
TRBD2	NA	TRBV6-2/TRBV6-3	TRBJ2-7	TGTGCCAGCAGTGTAACTAGCGGGAGGGCCGGGTACGAGCAGTACTTC	CASSVTSGRAGYEQYF
NA	NA	TRBV7-9	TRBJ2-1	TGTGCCAGCAGCGTGCCTTGGCCGGGCAATGAGCAGTTCTTC	CASSVPWPGNEQFF
NA	NA	TRBV6-5	TRBJ1-5	TGTGCCAGCAGTTATCAGCAGGATAGCAATCAGCCCCAGCATTTT	CASSYQQDSNQPQHF
NA	NA	TRBV7-9	TRBJ1-6	TGTGCCAGCAGCCAGAATTCACCCCTCCACTTT	CASSQNSPLHF
NA	NA	TRBV30	TRBJ1-1	TGTGCCTGGAGTAACGAGGCTAGGCCTGAAGCTTTCTTT	CAWSNEARPEAFF
TRBD1	NA	TRBV7-2	TRBJ2-3	TGTGCCAGCAGCTTAAGACAGGGGTGGGATACGCAGTATTTT	CASSLRQGWDTQYF
TRBD1	NA	TRBV28	TRBJ1-2	TGTGCCAGCAGCCCCGGACAGGGTGTGTATGGCTACACCTTC	CASSPGQGVYGYTF
TRBD1	NA	TRBV18	TRBJ1-5	TGTGCCAGCTCATTCGGACAGGGGGATCAGCCCCAGCATTTT	CASSFGQGDQPQHF
NA	NA	TRBV2	TRBJ1-5	TGTGCCAGCAGTGCGGGGGGAGGGGATCAGCCCCAGCATTTT	CASSAGGGDQPQHF
TRBD1	few	TRBV4-1	TRBJ2-5	TGCGCCAGCAGCCGTGAACAGGGGTCGGGGACCCAGTACTTC	CASSREQGSGTQYF
TRBD1	NA	TRBV10-3	TRBJ1-3	TGTGCCATCAGTGAGAGGGACAGGGTGGCTGGAAACACCATATATTTT	CAISERDRVAGNTIYF
NA	NA	TRBV3-1/TRBV3-2	TRBJ1-3	TGTGCCAGCAGCCAAGAGACAGTGCTCTCTGGAAACACCATATATTTT	CASSQETVLSGNTIYF
NA	few	TRBV9	TRBJ2-7	TGTGCCAGCGCACGCGGGACAGATTCCTACGAGCAGTACTTC	CASARGTDSYEQYF
NA	few	TRBV3-1/TRBV3-2	TRBJ2-1	TGTGCCAGCAGCCAAGCGGGGAATGAGCAGTTCTTC	CASSQAGNEQFF
TRBD2	NA	TRBV7-2	TRBJ2-3	TGTGCCAGCAGTGTGACCGGACTAGTTTATCCAGATACGCAGTATTTT	CASSVTGLVYPDTQYF
NA	NA	TRBV19	TRBJ1-2	TGTGCCAGTAGCTCAGGGGACCGGGCTAACTATGGCTACACCTTC	CASSSGDRANYGYTF
TRBD2	few	TRBV14	TRBJ2-7	TGTGCCAGCAGACCGGGCCTAGCGGATAACGAGCAGTACTTC	CASRPGLADNEQYF
NA	few	TRBV7-2	TRBJ2-3	TGTGCCAGCAGCTTAGGTGCGGGAAACACAGATACGCAGTATTTT	CASSLGAGNTDTQYF
NA	NA	TRBV5-1	TRBJ2-1	TGCGCCAGCAGCTTAGGCGCGGGTCTCTCCAATGAGCAGTTCTTC	CASSLGAGLSNEQFF
TRBD1	NA	TRBV2	TRBJ1-1	TGTGCCAGCAGTCAACAGGGGACGAACACTGAAGCTTTCTTT	CASSQQGTNTEAFF